Below, 16 T cell receptor beta chains from the same sample are listed, as sequenced in a study of blood T cells in healthy people across ages. The authors ran a second PCR of 7 to 11 cycles using a sample-barcoded 5' primer and a J-beta primer mix. TCRdb ran MiXCR on the 5' RACE reads and lists one entry per CDR3 protein. The sample includes 700,000 to 900,000 distinct CDR3 sequences, 20% to 30% of them seen just once. These same data were also listed under a study on T cells of mothers and their children.

The sample was blood. These receptors originate from a boy younger than 18 in good health.

The chain recombines TRBV6-1 with TRBJ1-5; D not certain. Deletions cut 6 bases from V and 2 bases from J, with 14 bases between. The CDR3 totals 15 residues. In germline, CDR1 is MNHNS, CDR2 SASEGT. The CDR3 sequence: CASSEFRAGNQPQHF. For the CDR3, the DNA is TGTGCCAGCAGCGAATTCCGGGCCGGCAATCAGCCCCAGCATTTT.

V and J are TRBV15 and TRBJ1-2, with TRBD1 matching over 9 bases. This CDR3 is built from 15 residues. The germline V gene encodes CDR1 LNHNV and CDR2 YYDKDF (reference sequence). With V trimmed by 0 bases and J by 6 bases, 5 bases remained unmatched. The CDR3 DNA follows: TGTGCCACCAGCAGAGATGGACAGGGGTCGGATGGCTACACCTTC. Translated, it gives CATSRDGQGSDGYTF.

The rearrangement uses TRBV4-2 and TRBJ2-5; 7 nucleotides agree with TRBD1. TRBJ2-7 matches the DNA end more closely, so the J call is doubtful. CDR1 LGHNA and CDR2 YNFKEQ come from the germline V gene. The CDR3 is made up of 17 amino acids. The CDR3, as DNA: TGTGCCAGCAGCCAATTTTACGGACAGGCGATCATCTACGAGCAGTACTTC. The encoded protein is CASSQFYGQAIIYEQYF.

The CDR3 here is CASSFWEVRLLYGYTF. The CDR3 nucleotides are TGTGCCAGCAGTTTTTGGGAAGTTAGACTCCTCTATGGCTACACCTTC. The rearrangement uses TRBV12-3 or TRBV12-4 and TRBJ1-2, with D unclear. The CDR3 consists of 16 residues. With 3 bases removed from V and 4 bases from J, the gap between germline ends came to 18 bases.

This clonotype showed up just a few times. The V call is TRBV7-9, the J call TRBJ1-4, with 12 bases aligning to TRBD1. This CDR3 has 19 residues. Germline values: CDR1 SEHNR, CDR2 FQNEAQ (reference sequence). V trimming: 0 bases; J trimming: 0 bases; junction bases outside the gene matches: 5. The CDR3 is CASSLAVGQGAATNEKLFF. The CDR3 region has the DNA TGTGCCAGCAGCTTAGCCGTGGGACAGGGGGCGGCAACTAATGAAAAACTGTTTTTT.

The rearrangement links TRBV5-1 to TRBJ2-1; 7 nucleotides agree with TRBD1. With 4 bases clipped from V and 5 bases from J, the junction kept 12 bases outside the gene matches. This CDR3 contains 16 residues. CDR1 is SGHRS, CDR2 YFSETQ, per germline. CDR3 sequence (DNA): TGCGCCAGCAGCCTTGGGACAGCAGACCTTAACAATGAGCAGTTCTTC. Protein product: CASSLGTADLNNEQFF.

CDR3 sequence reads: CASSPLYAQYF. In DNA, the CDR3 is TGTGCCAGCAGCCCGTTATACGCGCAGTATTTT. The V and J genes are TRBV12-3 or TRBV12-4 and TRBJ2-3, with D uncertain. This CDR3 spans 11 amino acids. The ends were cut back, 6 bases at V and 10 bases at J, with 11 bases in the middle.

The rearrangement uses TRBV2 and TRBJ1-2, with 7 bases identical to TRBD1. The CDR3 length is 15 residues. J was trimmed by 7 bases and V by 1 base; bases with no gene match: 9. Germline loops: CDR1 SNHLY, CDR2 FYNNEI. CDR3 region: CASSEGQGGTSGYTF. CDR3 in DNA: TGTGCCAGCAGTGAAGGGCAGGGGGGGACGAGTGGCTACACCTTC. Combining the CDR3 with reference TRBV2 and TRBJ1-2 gives the whole variable domain EPEVTQTPSHQVTQMGQEVILRCVPISNHLYFYWYRQILGQKVEFLVSFYNNEISEKSEIFDDQFSVERPDGSNFTLKIRSTKLEDSAMYFCASSEGQGGTSGYTFGSGTRLTVV.

This clonotype has just a few counts. This chain joins TRBV29-1 and TRBJ1-5; D is unresolved. The V end lost 6 bases, the J end lost 11 bases, and 17 bases lay between the germline ends. Looked up from germline, CDR1 is SQVTM and CDR2 is ANQGSEA. This CDR3 is 12 amino acids long. The CDR3 here is CSVGHDHRSQHF. The CDR3 coding sequence is TGCAGCGTCGGCCATGACCACCGGTCCCAGCATTTT.

The sample holds a few counts of this clonotype. The chain combines TRBV7-9 with TRBJ1-2; tentative D call: TRBD1 (6 bases). The germline V and J ends were trimmed by 0 bases and 4 bases, with 9 bases remaining between them. Germline V gene sequence: CDR1 SEHNR, CDR2 FQNEAQ (reference sequence). The CDR3 contains 14 residues. CDR3 loop: CASSLADRIYGYTF. For the CDR3, the DNA is TGTGCCAGCAGCTTAGCCGACAGGATCTATGGCTACACCTTC.

Notes on this clonotype: One end of the junction is discordant with germline, which a read error may explain. The chain has TRBV4-1 and TRBJ2-5, with 11 nucleotides matching TRBD2. This CDR3 contains 16 residues. CDR1 is MGHRA and CDR2 is YSYEKL in the germline V gene. The DNA for the CDR3 is TGCGCCAGCAGCCTTAACGGACTAGCGGGCCACAATGAGCAGTCCTTC. Protein: CASSLNGLAGHNEQSF.

This clonotype was seen at least ten times. V usage is TRBV3-1 and J usage is TRBJ2-6; D is possibly TRBD2 (6 bases). The CDR3 length is 17 residues. The V and J ends lost 7 bases and 2 bases respectively, with 18 bases between them. Germline CDR1 LGHDT, CDR2 YNNKEL (reference sequence). The CDR3: CASTPRRVSPGANVLTF. The CDR3 coding sequence is TGTGCCAGCACCCCGAGGAGGGTTAGCCCTGGGGCCAACGTCCTGACTTTC.

The chain uses TRBV12-3 or TRBV12-4 and TRBJ2-3; TRBD1 might be the D (6 bases). The CDR3 spans 12 residues. The V gene lost 5 bases and the J gene lost 10 bases, with 13 bases spanning the gap. The CDR3 coding sequence is TGTGCCAGCAGTGCTGACAGGTCGGCGCAGTATTTT. It encodes CASSADRSAQYF.

This clonotype was observed a handful of times. This rearrangement joins TRBV27 to TRBJ1-2; 7 positions match TRBD1. Germline V gene data show CDR1 as MNHEY and CDR2 as SMNVEV (reference sequence). The CDR3 is 14 amino acids. With V trimmed by 5 bases and J by 5 bases, 8 bases remained unmatched. The CDR3 is CASSHTRGSYGYTF. CDR3 DNA: TGTGCCAGCAGTCACACCAGGGGGTCGTATGGCTACACCTTC.

V gene TRBV5-1 combines with J gene TRBJ2-7; TRBD2 might be the D (7 bases). CDR1 SGHRS and CDR2 YFSETQ come from the germline V gene. The CDR3 loop spans 16 amino acids. V was trimmed by 0 bases and J by 4 bases, leaving 17 bases between them. CDR3 sequence: CASSLGPQGGGYEQYF. CDR3 sequence (DNA): TGCGCCAGCAGCTTGGGTCCTCAGGGAGGGGGTTACGAGCAGTACTTC.

This clonotype has just a few counts. The V call is TRBV14, the J call TRBJ1-6, with no clear D. V was cut by 3 bases and J by 0 bases, with 12 bases left in between. This CDR3 is built from 17 residues. Germline V gene data show CDR1 as SGHDN and CDR2 as FVKESK. The chain's CDR3 is CASSQTGTSSYNSPLHF. The DNA of the CDR3 is TGTGCCAGCAGCCAGACCGGAACAAGCTCCTATAATTCACCCCTCCACTTT.